The rows below give T cell receptor beta chains drawn from one sample of a study of T cells in Graves' hyperthyroidism and ophthalmopathy. TCRdb independently ran MiXCR on the multiplex PCR reads; one entry per CDR3 protein. The data hold hundreds of thousands of distinct CDR3 sequences, with around 13% observed a single time. The sample taken for sequencing was blood. Receptors originate from a woman aged 18-29 years with Graves' hyperthyroidism. Each CDR3 is given without its conserved first and last residue.

V gene,CDR3 protein
TRBV29-1,SVGGIETQY
TRBV2,ASNLLSSYNEQF
TRBV7-9,ASSQIMAPEQF
TRBV28,ASSPTPRGTEAF
TRBV11-3,ASSPGLVTDTQY
TRBV2,ASSEDNRGRGTQY
TRBV6-1,ASSYFPRSLIESMQY
TRBV2,ASTRTGMAF
TRBV15,ATSRDSAGYNEQF
TRBV4-2,ASSPGSSVEQY
TRBV7-9,ASSLAFGHGYT
TRBV2,ASRGSGLSTDTQY
TRBV24-1,ATSGSGNAHGELF
TRBV4-1,ASSYRDRDQSWPQH
TRBV19,ASSISANTEAF
TRBV5-6,ASSRDRVNEKLF
TRBV2,ASSVNEGTNEKLF
TRBV12-3/TRBV12-4,ASRSQMNTEAF
TRBV7-3,ASSLMAGTPSGELF